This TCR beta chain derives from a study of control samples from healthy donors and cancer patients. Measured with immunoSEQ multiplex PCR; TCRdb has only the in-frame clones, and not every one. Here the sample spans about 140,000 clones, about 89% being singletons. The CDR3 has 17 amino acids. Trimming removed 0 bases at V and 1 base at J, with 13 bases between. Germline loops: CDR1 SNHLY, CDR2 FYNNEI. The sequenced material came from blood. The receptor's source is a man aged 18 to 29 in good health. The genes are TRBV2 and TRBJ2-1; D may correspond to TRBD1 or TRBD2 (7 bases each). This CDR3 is CASSEAGGTVSYNEQFF. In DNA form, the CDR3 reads TGTGCCAGCAGTGAAGCGGGAGGGACAGTTTCCTACAATGAGCAGTTCTTC. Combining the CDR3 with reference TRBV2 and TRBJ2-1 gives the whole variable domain EPEVTQTPSHQVTQMGQEVILRCVPISNHLYFYWYRQILGQKVEFLVSFYNNEISEKSEIFDDQFSVERPDGSNFTLKIRSTKLEDSAMYFCASSEAGGTVSYNEQFFGPGTRLTVL.